Reported below is one T cell receptor beta chain. The source of the sample is a study of blood T cells in healthy people across ages. The authors ran a second PCR of 7 to 11 cycles using a sample-barcoded 5' primer and a J-beta primer mix. TCRdb re-analysed the 5' RACE reads in MiXCR, keeping a single row per CDR3 protein. The sample records around 780,000 distinct CDR3 sequences, 20% to 30% being singletons. There are 16 residues in the CDR3. In germline, CDR1 is ENHRY, CDR2 SYGVKD. The ends were cut back, 5 bases at V and 0 bases at J, with 11 bases in the middle. This sample also belongs to another study, concerning T cells of mothers and their children. That work states: Each mother gave over 8 million TCR beta CDR3 reads; each child, several million.

V is TRBV10-3 and J is TRBJ2-6, with TRBD1 as a possible D gene (6 bases). The source of this sequence is a boy younger than 18 in good health. What was sequenced was blood. CDR3 nucleotides: TGTGCCATCAGTTCGACAGGCCCCTCTGGGGCCAACGTCCTGACTTTC. This codes for CAISSTGPSGANVLTF.